A single sample is the source of the 23 T cell receptor beta chains below, sequenced in a study of blood T cell repertoires in COVID-19. The method was immunoSEQ multiplex PCR; TCRdb's version includes in-frame clones alone and lacks a portion of them. The sample holds under 300,000 clones, around 86% seen once. What was sequenced was peripheral blood. All receptors derive from a man aged 25 to 40 who had recovered from COVID-19.

The chain uses TRBV11-3 and TRBJ2-1; the D gene is possibly TRBD1 (5 bases). Deletions cut 1 base from V and 2 bases from J, with 9 bases between. Germline CDR1 reads SGHNT; CDR2 reads YENEEA. This CDR3 is 15 amino acids long. CDR3: CASSLVPTAYNEQFF. The DNA of the CDR3 is TGTGCCAGCAGCTTAGTCCCGACAGCCTACAATGAGCAGTTCTTC.

The rearrangement uses TRBV4-1 and TRBJ2-1, with 8 bases fitting TRBD2. With V trimmed by 0 bases and J by 6 bases, 7 bases remained unmatched. The CDR3 length is 16 residues. The germline gives CDR1 MGHRA, CDR2 YSYEKL. The CDR3 spells CASSQEAGGFGNEQFF. DNA for the CDR3: TGCGCCAGCAGCCAAGAGGCGGGGGGTTTTGGCAATGAGCAGTTCTTC.

The chain combines TRBV18 with TRBJ1-5; TRBD1 matches at 7 bases. Germline loops: CDR1 KGHSH, CDR2 LQKENI. This CDR3 comprises 14 residues. With V trimmed by 1 base and J by 7 bases, 4 bases remained unmatched. The CDR3 DNA reads TGTGCCAGCTCACCACAGGGGGCAGGGCAGCCCCAGCATTTT. Translated, it gives CASSPQGAGQPQHF. The whole variable domain, remainder taken from reference TRBV18 and TRBJ1-5, is NAGVMQNPRHLVRRRGQEARLRCSPMKGHSHVYWYRQLPEEGLKFMVYLQKENIIDESGMPKERFSAEFPKEGPSILRIQQVVRGDSAAYFCASSPQGAGQPQHFGDGTRLSIL.

The chain couples TRBV18 to TRBJ1-4; 11 bases line up with TRBD1. This CDR3 contains 15 residues. The junction had 4 bases not matched to a gene; V was cut back by 2 bases and J by 8 bases. In germline, CDR1 is KGHSH, CDR2 LQKENI. The DNA for the CDR3 is TGTGCCAGCTCACCAGAAGGGACAGGGGGAGAAAAACTGTTTTTT. This encodes CASSPEGTGGEKLFF.

The CDR3 protein is CASSQGSAGLNTEAFF. The CDR3 bases are TGTGCCAGCAGCCAGGGCAGCGCCGGATTGAACACTGAAGCTTTCTTT. The J gene is TRBJ1-1, the V gene TRBV2; possibly TRBD1 for D (5 bases). The germline V gene has CDR1 SNHLY and CDR2 FYNNEI. The CDR3 consists of 16 residues. V was shortened by 6 bases and J by 0 bases, with 17 bases between the two germline ends.

The chain carries TRBV10-3 and TRBJ1-2; 7 positions agree with TRBD1. The CDR3 totals 14 residues. V was clipped by 2 bases and J by 7 bases; unmatched bases: 7. Germline CDR1 reads ENHRY; CDR2 reads SYGVKD. This CDR3 reads CAISEGDREGGYTF. CDR3 DNA: TGTGCCATCAGTGAGGGCGACAGGGAAGGTGGCTACACCTTC.

The rearrangement links TRBV6-5 to TRBJ1-5; no clear D. V lost 8 bases, J lost 1 base, and 12 bases lay in between. CDR3 length: 14 residues. Looked up from germline, CDR1 is MNHEY and CDR2 is SVGAGI. This CDR3 is CASRSQRSNQPQHF. The CDR3 nucleotides are TGTGCCAGCCGGAGTCAGAGAAGCAATCAGCCCCAGCATTTT.

The chain combines TRBV29-1 with TRBJ1-1; D might be TRBD1 (5 bases). The germline V gene encodes CDR1 SQVTM and CDR2 ANQGSEA. The CDR3 spans 11 residues. Between the trimmed V and J ends, which lost 5 bases and 7 bases, there was a span of 11 bases. The CDR3 bases are TGCAGCGTTCCTGCAGGGAATGAAGCTTTCTTT. This codes for CSVPAGNEAFF.

In nucleotides, the CDR3 is TGCGCCAGCAGTGGGGCCAGATCCTACGAGCAGTACTTC. Translating it yields CASSGARSYEQYF. The chain is built from TRBV10-1 and TRBJ2-7; D gene uncertain. V shed 4 bases and J shed 1 base, with 8 bases lying between them. The CDR3 totals 13 residues. Germline CDR1 and CDR2: WNHNN and SYGVQD (reference sequence).

CDR3 residues: CASSPPTGGGETQYF. For the CDR3, the DNA is TGTGCCAGTAGTCCTCCGACAGGGGGCGGAGAGACCCAGTACTTC. The chain couples TRBV19 to TRBJ2-5; 10 bases agree with TRBD1. CDR3 length: 15 residues. V gave up 5 bases and J gave up 4 bases; unmatched junction bases: 7. Germline V gene sequence: CDR1 LNHDA, CDR2 SQIVND (reference sequence).

This clone was observed once. J is TRBJ2-7 and V is TRBV4-1; TRBD1 agrees at 7 bases. The CDR3 extends over 15 amino acids. V lost 0 bases, J lost 4 bases, and 6 bases stayed unmatched. The germline gives CDR1 MGHRA, CDR2 YSYEKL. CDR3 coding DNA: TGCGCCAGCAGCCAAGATGGGACAGCTTTATACGAGCAGTACTTC. Encoded protein: CASSQDGTALYEQYF.

This chain connects TRBV19 to TRBJ1-5; 9 nucleotides line up with TRBD1. After removal of 5 bases from V and 1 base from J, the junction contained 3 bases not matched to a gene. The germline CDR1 and CDR2 sequences are LNHDA and SQIVND (reference sequence). This CDR3 spans 15 amino acids. CDR3 in amino acids: CASSPTGGSNQPQHF. DNA of the CDR3: TGTGCCAGTAGTCCGACAGGGGGGAGCAATCAGCCCCAGCATTTT.

In its sample, this clone was seen once. The chain recombines TRBV24-1 with TRBJ2-5; 9 bases line up with TRBD1. The CDR3 length is 15 residues. After removal of 7 bases from V and 2 bases from J, the junction contained 7 bases not matched to a gene. Looked up from germline, CDR1 is KGHDR and CDR2 is SFDVKD. The CDR3 loop reads CATSAGDRGQETQYF. The CDR3 DNA sequence: TGTGCCACCAGCGCCGGAGACAGGGGGCAAGAGACCCAGTACTTC.

The count of this clone is one. This chain's CDR3 is CASSLGTSGGALRTQYF. CDR3 sequence (DNA): TGTGCCAGCAGCTTAGGGACTAGCGGGGGGGCCCTCCGCACGCAGTATTTT. The gene calls are TRBV7-3 and TRBJ2-3; 16 bases align to TRBD2. The CDR3 consists of 17 residues. J gave up 9 bases and V 2 bases, and 8 bases lay outside the gene matches. Germline V gene lookup returns CDR1 SGHTA and CDR2 FQGTGA.

The chain joins TRBV21-1 to TRBJ2-7; TRBD1, as called in the table, went unchecked against the DNA. TRBV21-1 is shown as a pseudogene. The CDR3 consists of 12 residues. CDR3 amino acids: CASRDRSYEQYV. DNA for the CDR3: TGTGCCAGTCGGGACAGGTCCTACGAGCAGTACGTC.

The chain recombines TRBV2 with TRBJ1-4, with D perhaps matching TRBD1 (6 bases). With 8 bases removed from V and 5 bases from J, the gap between germline ends came to 15 bases. Per germline, CDR1 SNHLY and CDR2 FYNNEI. The CDR3 runs 14 residues. CDR3 sequence: CASRPARGNEKLFF. The CDR3 nucleotides are TGTGCCAGCCGGCCCGCCAGGGGAAATGAAAAACTGTTTTTT.

The chain is built from TRBV18 and TRBJ2-7, with 8 bases that match TRBD1. CDR1 and CDR2 from the germline V gene are KGHSH and LQKENI. The CDR3 totals 12 residues. The V and J ends lost 5 bases and 5 bases, in that order; junction bases with no gene match: 2. CDR3 protein: CASSSTGDEQYV. CDR3 sequence (DNA): TGTGCCAGCTCATCGACAGGGGACGAGCAGTACGTC.

The rearrangement links TRBV3-1 (or the pseudogene TRBV3-2) to TRBJ2-1; 7 nucleotides agree with TRBD2. V was pared by 4 bases and J by 1 base, with 7 bases of the junction left unmatched. Germline CDR1 is LGHDT and CDR2 is YNNKEL (reference sequence). The CDR3 length is 16 residues. The CDR3 DNA reads TGTGCCAGCAGCCCAGTGTTGGGGGGGTCCTACAATGAGCAGTTCTTC. Amino acids: CASSPVLGGSYNEQFF.

The chain recombines TRBV4-1 with TRBJ2-4; possibly TRBD2 for D (7 bases). With 0 bases removed from V and 0 bases from J, the gap between germline ends came to 12 bases. This CDR3 region has 17 residues. The V gene's germline CDR1 is MGHRA and CDR2 YSYEKL. The CDR3 coding sequence is TGCGCCAGCAGCCAAGAGAGGGGGGGATTAGCCAAAAACATTCAGTACTTC. It specifies CASSQERGGLAKNIQYF.

This chain joins TRBV19 and TRBJ2-3; 8 bases map to TRBD2. CDR3 length: 17 residues. CDR1 and CDR2 (germline): LNHDA, SQIVND (reference sequence). After removal of 0 bases from V and 1 base from J, the junction contained 6 bases not matched to a gene. The CDR3 is CASSIDTAGGGTDTQYF. Written as DNA, the CDR3 is TGTGCCAGTAGTATAGATACTGCGGGGGGAGGCACAGATACGCAGTATTTT. The complete variable domain, with remaining parts taken from reference TRBV19 and TRBJ2-3, reads DGGITQSPKYLFRKEGQNVTLSCEQNLNHDAMYWYRQDPGQGLRLIYYSQIVNDFQKGDIAEGYSVSREKKESFPLTVTSAQKNPTAFYLCASSIDTAGGGTDTQYFGPGTRLTVL.

CDR3 nucleotides: TGTGCCAGCAGTGACGCCCCGGGACTAGCGGGGCCACACCCACGTACGCAGTATTTT. It codes for CASSDAPGLAGPHPRTQYF. The chain uses TRBV2 and TRBJ2-3; 13 bases are shared with TRBD2. V lost 3 bases and J lost 8; bases outside the gene matches: 17. This CDR3 spans 19 amino acids. Per germline, CDR1 SNHLY and CDR2 FYNNEI. Using reference TRBV2 and TRBJ2-3 for the parts outside the CDR3, the full variable domain is EPEVTQTPSHQVTQMGQEVILRCVPISNHLYFYWYRQILGQKVEFLVSFYNNEISEKSEIFDDQFSVERPDGSNFTLKIRSTKLEDSAMYFCASSDAPGLAGPHPRTQYFGPGTRLTVL.

The genes are TRBV6-4 and TRBJ2-2, with D hard to call. Germline lookup yields CDR1 MRHNA and CDR2 SNTAGT. The ends were cut back, 3 bases at V and 1 base at J, with 12 bases in the middle. CDR3 length: 16 residues. CDR3 bases: TGTGCCAGCAGTGAAAGTCAGGATATGAACACCGGGGAGCTGTTTTTT. Its translation is CASSESQDMNTGELFF.

This clone occurred a few times. This rearrangement joins TRBV5-4 to TRBJ2-2; tentative D call: TRBD1 (6 bases). V shed 2 bases and J shed 3 bases, with 8 bases lying between them. Per germline, CDR1 SGHNT and CDR2 YYREEE (reference sequence). The CDR3 spans 14 residues. The CDR3 region has the DNA TGTGCCAGCAGCTTCAGGGGAGACACCGGGGAGCTGTTTTTT. The encoded protein is CASSFRGDTGELFF.